This T cell receptor (beta chain) appears in the sequencing data of a study of blood T cell repertoires in COVID-19 (dated by TCRdb to 2020 to 2021). Looking at the study overall: Recovered participants in ImmuneRACE Cohort 3 were defined as having two consecutive negative NP/OP PCR tests, clearance from a healthcare professional, or resolution of symptoms. Samples from collaborators originated in the United States, Italy and Spain and spanned both the acute and convalescent phases of COVID-19. The material from the prospective study consisted of cDNA or gDNA derived from T cells, B-cell-depleted T cells, or PBMCs. Subjects who had been exposed to COVID-19, were actively infected with it, or had recovered from it provided the deeply sampled blood TCRbeta repertoires that made up the dataset. The repertoires were released in a freely available public database intended as a resource for research on the immune response to SARS-CoV-2. Samples came from the ongoing ImmuneRACE study (first 160 participants) plus 1,254 subjects from 6 global collaborators. Nearly every sample came with metadata listing a de-identified subject ID, COVID-19 status, age in years and sex. Where available, HLA class I and class II types were taken from metadata supplied by the sample provider and were not determined by assay-based typing. Points the paper makes about the study in general: How much clinical and demographic metadata was included differed by source and by participant, and the metadata was provided uncurated.

Participants in the prospective study were enrolled through a virtual design, were aged 18 to 89 years, and lived in 24 United States geographic areas. To assign participants to cohorts, the prospective study relied on clinical history that participants themselves reported in a screening survey and a study questionnaire. In the prospective study, whole blood, serum and a nasopharyngeal or oropharyngeal swab were collected from each participant by mobile phlebotomists. Over a roughly two-month period, participants in the prospective study had the option of providing additional blood draws and questionnaires. Before DNA extraction, blood samples from the prospective study were shipped at room temperature or frozen. TCRbeta CDR3 regions were amplified from genomic DNA by means of the immunoSEQ Assay, a bias-controlled multiplex PCR. For the original study's pipeline: Within the assay, amplification of reference gene primers was used to estimate how many nucleated cells each sample contained. To quantify the absolute abundance of each unique TCRbeta CDR3 rearrangement, sequence reads were collapsed and filtered. For each sample, productive Simpson clonality was calculated by taking the square root of Simpson's diversity index across productive rearrangements. In TCRdb, the immuneACCESS table is reduced to in-frame sequences with V and J assigned. These tables do not hold every clone; where another copy was compared, an unresolved V gene accounts for under half, and the others remain unexplained. D and trimming come from the DNA, and the V and J calls and clone size come from that table. For this sample the table gives more than 120,000 clones, of which 84% were detected only once. The biggest ten clones account for 3.9% of the sample.

Trimming removed 4 bases from V and 1 base from J, leaving 11 bases between the germline ends. Based on the germline V gene, the CDR1 and CDR2 sequences are MGHRA and YSYEKL. Reading from cysteine to phenylalanine, the CDR3 counts 15 amino acids. The kept DNA is CDR3 alone, 45 bases in frame from the first base. Comments on this clone: What antigen it recognizes has not been identified. No qualities accompany the bases; no much larger clone lies one base away.

Sequencing was performed on PBMCs or T cells enriched from blood (not recorded which). The chain is encoded by TRBV4-1 joined to TRBJ2-1; a tentative D match to TRBD1 spans 6 bases. The receptor was derived from a man between 45 and 60 years old in a cohort exposed to, infected with or recovered from COVID-19 (not recorded which). CDR3 loop: CASSLTGTSYNEQFF. The nucleotides read TGCGCCAGCAGCCTAACAGGGACGTCCTACAATGAGCAGTTCTTC.